This is a list of T cell receptor beta chains from one sample in a study of human T cells and chemical hapten exposure. TCRdb called the RACE reads again in MiXCR, with one record for every CDR3 protein. This sample yields about 160,000 distinct CDR3 sequences, of which roughly a quarter are seen a single time; under 2.5% belongs to the top ten. The sequenced sample was whole blood, obtained in connection with sensitization to the hapten diphenylcyclopropenone (DPC). These receptors originate from a woman under 30 with alopecia areata. Some clones in this sample may be carry-over from other donors' samples. Both conserved end residues are part of each CDR3. The D gene is left open where the match is weak. Expanded clones get a size class; other rows say once, few or many, or leave the size out.

TRBV20-1,TRBD2,15,few,TRBJ2-1,CSAISGSGSGNEQFF,TGCAGTGCTATAAGCGGGAGTGGGTCGGGGAATGAGCAGTTCTTC
TRBV6-6,.,17,few,TRBJ2-5,CASSYSRGSWQTETQYF,TGTGCCAGCAGTTACTCTAGGGGTAGTTGGCAAACGGAGACCCAGTACTTC
TRBV7-9,TRBD1,12,few,TRBJ2-1,CASSRQGSEQFF,TGTGCCAGCAGCCGACAGGGTTCTGAGCAGTTCTTC
TRBV18,.,12,many,TRBJ1-1,CASSPPGLGAFF,TGTGCCAGCTCACCCCCGGGCCTTGGGGCTTTCTTT
TRBV13,.,13,.,TRBJ1-1,CASTDSTNTEAFF,TGTGCCAGCACGGACAGCACAAACACTGAAGCTTTCTTT
TRBV7-2,TRBD1,17,many,TRBJ2-1,CASSLPGTGSAYNEQFF,TGTGCCAGCAGCTTACCGGGGACAGGATCTGCGTACAATGAGCAGTTCTTC
TRBV5-1,.,11,few,TRBJ2-7,CASSSNAEQYF,TGCGCCAGCTCCTCTAATGCCGAGCAGTACTTC
TRBV4-1,TRBD2,19,few,TRBJ2-3,CASSQDILAAPPGTDTQYF,TGCGCCAGCAGCCAGGATATCCTAGCGGCCCCGCCGGGGACAGATACGCAGTATTTT
TRBV7-8,TRBD2,16,.,TRBJ2-1,CASSFPGGTNLHEQFF,TGTGCCAGCAGCTTCCCTGGGGGGACTAATCTACATGAGCAGTTCTTC
TRBV9,.,14,few,TRBJ2-2,CASSLTGAAGELFF,TGTGCCAGCAGCTTGACAGGCGCGGCCGGGGAGCTGTTTTTT